This TCR beta chain was sequenced in a study of early T cells in non-severe SARS-CoV-2 infection. Study in general: Sequencing of unsorted whole blood was done on bulk RNA, leaving chains unpaired. Findings and caveats of the study: VDJdb-based matching was biased toward anti-spike CD8 responses and missed private and CD4 specificities.

Germline-derived CDR1 and CDR2 are SGHRS and YFSETQ. The CDR3 is made up of 16 amino acids. Trimming took 1 base from V and 13 from J, leaving 26 bases between them. Many counts were recorded for this clonotype. Antigen specificity is unknown. Unique molecular identifier tags were affixed to discrete cDNA molecules. TCRdb redid the calling of the 5' RACE reads with MiXCR, one entry per CDR3 protein. Among 20,000 to 25,000 distinct CDR3 sequences listed, nearly 5% were seen once. The sequence derives from an adult who was a healthcare worker with PCR-confirmed SARS-CoV-2 infection or an uninfected control (not recorded which). The chain has TRBV5-1 and TRBJ1-1, with a possible D match to TRBD1 (5 bases). The specimen was whole blood. CDR3 in amino acids: CASSLPETGAQGAVFF. The CDR3 DNA is TGCGCCAGCAGCTTGCCCGAAACAGGTGCCCAAGGGGCGGTTTTCTTT.